This T cell receptor beta chain emerged from a study of cytomegalovirus exposure and HLA in healthy donors. Background on the study: Genotyping showed around 80% of fewer than 500 donors falling in the Caucasian-associated ancestry cluster. Notes on the study in general: Some V segments could not be told apart, so they were left out, TRBV6-2 and TRBV6-3 among them. Later work associated 16,951 TCR beta sequences with HLA alleles at 0.05 false discovery rate. Later work found most CMV-associated TCR beta chains apparently HLA-restricted.

The primer mix had 60 Vbeta and 13 Jbeta primers. TCRdb keeps only in-frame clones here, not all; method: immunoSEQ multiplex PCR. The sample includes roughly 170,000 clones, approximately 80% of them seen just once. CDR3 length equals 14 residues. The V and J ends lost 5 bases and 2 bases respectively, with 10 bases between them. Germline V gene data show CDR1 as MNHEY and CDR2 as SMNVEV (reference sequence). Notes on this clone: Antigen unknown.

This clonotype was obtained from a man younger than 30 in good health and CMV-seronegative. The material sequenced was PBMCs. This chain connects TRBV27 to TRBJ1-3; a weak D match, TRBD1 (5 bases). This chain's CDR3 is CASSPQQAGNTIYF. The CDR3 DNA is TGTGCCAGCAGTCCTCAACAGGCTGGAAACACCATATATTTT.